The 28 T cell receptor beta chains reported below all come from one sample, sequenced in a study of chemoradiotherapy in HPV16-positive cancers. Some clones are missing from TCRdb's copy, which holds only in-frame ones; the method was immunoSEQ multiplex PCR. This table holds under 30,000 clones, roughly 94% found once. The specimen was obtained from a patient who underwent chemoradiotherapy. These receptors all come from a human donor with HPV-associated anogenital cancer.

This chain joins TRBV28 and TRBJ2-3; perhaps TRBD1 as D (5 bases). The V end was cut by 10 bases, the J end by 6 bases, with 26 bases between. This CDR3 region has 16 residues. Germline lookup yields CDR1 MDHEN and CDR2 SYDVKM. CDR3 region: CATTKHPRQPGDTQYF. The CDR3, as DNA: TGTGCCACCACGAAACACCCCAGACAGCCCGGGGATACGCAGTATTTT.

This clone was recorded once. The J gene is TRBJ1-6, the V gene TRBV28, with D possibly matching TRBD1 (5 bases). CDR1 is MDHEN, CDR2 SYDVKM, per germline. This CDR3 has 15 amino acids. Trimming removed 7 bases at V and 10 bases at J, with 20 bases between. The chain's CDR3 is CASILGQGVNSPLHF. The CDR3 nucleotides read TGTGCCAGCATCCTAGGGCAGGGAGTGAACTCACCCCTCCACTTT.

CDR3 nucleotides: TGTGCCAGCAGCTTAAGGGTTACGGGACTAGCGGCTTACAATGAGCAGTTCTTC. Protein product: CASSLRVTGLAAYNEQFF. The chain joins TRBV7-2 to TRBJ2-1; 11 bases fit TRBD2. V was clipped by 2 bases and J by 4 bases; unmatched bases: 10. This CDR3 has 18 amino acids. CDR1 SGHTA and CDR2 FQGNSA come from the germline V gene.

The rearrangement uses TRBV28 and TRBJ1-6, with D hard to call. The CDR3 runs 15 residues. The V gene lost 5 bases and the J gene lost 6 bases, with 14 bases spanning the gap. Germline V gene sequence: CDR1 MDHEN, CDR2 SYDVKM. The CDR3 spells CASSLFQLANSPLHF. CDR3 bases: TGTGCCAGCAGTCTCTTTCAGCTGGCTAATTCACCCCTCCACTTT. Variable domain in full (rest from reference TRBV28 and TRBJ1-6): DVKVTQSSRYLVKRTGEKVFLECVQDMDHENMFWYRQDPGLGLRLIYFSYDVKMKEKGDIPEGYSVSREKKERFSLILESASTNQTSMYLCASSLFQLANSPLHFGNGTRLTVT.

V and J are TRBV2 and TRBJ2-5; 7 nucleotides agree with TRBD2. V lost 4 bases to trimming and J lost 5 bases; unmatched junction nucleotides: 7. CDR1 and CDR2 from the germline V gene are SNHLY and FYNNEI. This CDR3 has 14 amino acids. CDR3 in DNA: TGTGCCAGCAGTGGGCCAGCGGGGAGGGAGACCCAGTACTTC. Its protein product is CASSGPAGRETQYF.

The chain carries TRBV28 and TRBJ1-2, with TRBD1 as a possible D gene (6 bases). There are 15 residues in the CDR3. The germline V and J ends were trimmed by 6 bases and 4 bases, with 18 bases remaining between them. Germline V CDR1 and CDR2: MDHEN, SYDVKM. This CDR3 reads CASSQTRTATYGYTF. For the CDR3, the DNA is TGTGCCAGCAGCCAGACTCGGACAGCCACCTATGGCTACACCTTC.

V is TRBV28 and J is TRBJ1-4, with 7 bases matching TRBD1. The V and J ends lost 5 bases and 7 bases, in that order; junction bases with no gene match: 16. This CDR3 is 17 amino acids long. Germline V gene lookup returns CDR1 MDHEN and CDR2 SYDVKM. The chain's CDR3 is CASSPPGGRGRTEKLFF. The DNA for the CDR3 is TGTGCCAGCAGTCCTCCGGGTGGGAGGGGGCGGACTGAAAAACTGTTTTTT.

The chain couples TRBV7-6 to TRBJ2-5, with D tentatively TRBD2 (5 bases). The CDR3 consists of 14 residues. V was clipped by 2 bases and J by 5 bases, with 12 bases between them. CDR1 and CDR2 (germline): SGHVS, FNYEAQ. The CDR3 nucleotides read TGTGCCAGCAGCTTATCAGAGGGCTTGGAGACCCAGTACTTC. The encoded protein is CASSLSEGLETQYF.

The genes are TRBV10-3 and TRBJ1-5; possible D gene TRBD1, 6 bases. V was clipped by 5 bases and J by 0 bases, with 11 bases between them. The CDR3 runs 15 residues. Germline assignment: CDR1 ENHRY and CDR2 SYGVKD. The CDR3 spells CAISSGDNSNQPQHF. For the CDR3, the DNA is TGTGCCATCAGTTCTGGGGACAATAGCAATCAGCCCCAGCATTTT.

This clone was detected only a few times. V and J are TRBV9 and TRBJ2-3; D unresolved. V lost 4 bases and J 1 base, leaving 13 bases between the germline ends. The CDR3 is 15 amino acids. In germline, CDR1 is SGDLS, CDR2 YYNGEE. The CDR3 loop reads CASSPGPTGTDTQYF. CDR3 sequence (DNA): TGTGCCAGCAGCCCCGGCCCCACAGGCACAGATACGCAGTATTTT.

The chain combines TRBV5-1 with TRBJ2-2; D might be TRBD2 (6 bases). CDR3 length equals 15 residues. V was cut by 0 bases and J by 4 bases, with 10 bases left in between. Germline V lookup: CDR1 SGHRS, CDR2 YFSETQ. CDR3 bases: TGCGCCAGCAGCTTGGTAGCGGAGGGCACCGGGGAGCTGTTTTTT. This encodes CASSLVAEGTGELFF. The whole variable domain, filled in from reference TRBV5-1 and TRBJ2-2, reads KAGVTQTPRYLIKTRGQQVTLSCSPISGHRSVSWYQQTPGQGLQFLFEYFSETQRNKGNFPGRFSGRQFSNSRSEMNVSTLELGDSALYLCASSLVAEGTGELFFGEGSRLTVL.

The chain couples TRBV6-6 to TRBJ1-1; D is perhaps TRBD1 (5 bases). This CDR3 has 14 amino acids. Germline values: CDR1 MNHNY, CDR2 SVGAGI (reference sequence). V was clipped by 6 bases and J by 0 bases, with 11 bases between them. The CDR3 region is CASRKGNMNTEAFF. In DNA form, the CDR3 reads TGTGCCAGCAGGAAGGGGAACATGAACACTGAAGCTTTCTTT.

The rearrangement joins TRBV27 to TRBJ2-2; 9 bases agree with TRBD2. There are 18 residues in the CDR3. With V trimmed by 1 base and J by 2 bases, 8 bases remained unmatched. Germline V gives CDR1 MNHEY, CDR2 SMNVEV (reference sequence). The CDR3 protein is CASSLYSLAGRNTGELFF. CDR3 DNA sequence: TGTGCCAGCAGTTTATACTCCCTAGCGGGACGTAACACCGGGGAGCTGTTTTTT.

The chain is built from TRBV28 and TRBJ2-4; D unresolved. Trimming removed 4 bases at V and 1 base at J, with 8 bases between. The CDR3 is 14 residues long. CDR1 is MDHEN, CDR2 SYDVKM, per germline. CDR3: CASSSVGAKNIQYF. The CDR3 DNA reads as TGTGCCAGCAGTTCGGTGGGGGCCAAAAACATTCAGTACTTC.

The J gene is TRBJ2-7, the V gene TRBV7-8, with D perhaps TRBD1 or TRBD2 (6 bases each). Deletions cut 1 base from V and 6 bases from J, with 10 bases between. The CDR3 contains 13 residues. CDR1 and CDR2 from the germline V gene are SGHVS and FQNEAQ. CDR3 nucleotide sequence: TGTGCCAGCAGCTTAGGAGGGGGGCGCGAGCAGTACTTC. Residues: CASSLGGGREQYF.

V and J are TRBV5-5 and TRBJ2-7, with D unresolved. CDR1 and CDR2 from the germline V gene are SGHKS and YYEKEE (reference sequence). The germline V and J ends were trimmed by 0 bases and 4 bases, with 17 bases remaining between them. The CDR3 is 16 residues long. The CDR3 is CASSLGGTLKRYEQYF. CDR3 bases: TGTGCCAGCAGCTTGGGGGGAACCCTCAAGAGATACGAGCAGTACTTC.

This clone has only one observation. The V call is TRBV7-2, the J call TRBJ2-3, with D unresolved. The CDR3 runs to 15 residues. The ends were cut back, 5 bases at V and 0 bases at J, with 12 bases in the middle. CDR1 is SGHTA, CDR2 FQGNSA, per germline. The CDR3: CASSRSWVSTDTQYF. The CDR3 nucleotides read TGTGCCAGCAGCCGGTCTTGGGTTAGCACAGATACGCAGTATTTT.

The rearrangement joins TRBV7-3 to TRBJ2-4; D remains unclear. Deletions cut 5 bases from V and 6 bases from J, with 29 bases between. Germline V gene data show CDR1 as SGHTA and CDR2 as FQGTGA. The CDR3 extends over 19 amino acids. Written as DNA, the CDR3 is TGTGCCAGCAGCCCCAGCTCGGGCATCGGTAGCCAGTCGGGAAACATTCAGTACTTC. Translation gives CASSPSSGIGSQSGNIQYF.

V is TRBV6-6 and J is TRBJ1-6, with 7 bases matching TRBD1. The CDR3 is 14 amino acids. Germline values: CDR1 MNHNY, CDR2 SVGAGI (reference sequence). The trim removed 5 bases at V and 5 bases at J, leaving 3 bases unmatched. CDR3 loop: CASSRTGDNSPLHF. The CDR3 nucleotides read TGTGCCAGCAGTCGGACAGGCGATAATTCACCCCTCCACTTT.

CDR3 amino acids: CASSIGGHDYGYTF. The CDR3 bases are TGTGCCAGTAGTATTGGGGGACACGACTATGGCTACACCTTC. The chain employs TRBV19 and TRBJ1-2; D may be TRBD1 (6 bases). The length of the CDR3 is 14 residues. The V and J ends lost 3 bases and 3 bases respectively, with 11 bases between them. Germline V lookup: CDR1 LNHDA, CDR2 SQIVND (reference sequence).

The chain links TRBV7-8 to TRBJ1-1, with 7 bases identical to TRBD1. Trimming cost V 1 base and J 0 bases; bases outside gene matches: 2. Germline CDR1 and CDR2: SGHVS and FQNEAQ. The CDR3 has 15 residues. The CDR3 DNA reads TGTGCCAGCAGCTTAGTCGACAGGGTGAACACTGAAGCTTTCTTT. This sequence encodes CASSLVDRVNTEAFF.

The chain couples TRBV5-4 to TRBJ2-1, with TRBD2 identical over 9 bases. The CDR3 sequence is 12 residues long. Per the germline V gene, CDR1 is SGHNT and CDR2 is YYREEE (reference sequence). After removal of 4 bases from V and 14 bases from J, the junction contained 7 bases not matched to a gene. CDR3 nucleotide sequence: TGTGCCAGCAGCCAAGATGGGACTAGCAAGTTCTTC. This gives the protein CASSQDGTSKFF.

V and J are TRBV2 and TRBJ1-1; D uncertain. The CDR3 totals 15 residues. The germline gives CDR1 SNHLY, CDR2 FYNNEI. Trimming took 3 bases from V and 3 from J, leaving 14 bases between them. CDR3: CASSERNPKYTEAFF. The DNA of the CDR3 is TGTGCCAGCAGTGAGAGAAACCCAAAATACACTGAAGCTTTCTTT.

CDR3 DNA sequence: TGTGCCAGCAGTTTAGAGCCACCGGGACAAAGGGTCGAGCAGTACTTC. It codes for CASSLEPPGQRVEQYF. The V call is TRBV27, the J call TRBJ2-7; D is possibly TRBD1 (6 bases). The CDR3 sequence is 16 residues long. Trimming took 2 bases from V and 6 from J, leaving 20 bases between them. Germline V gene data show CDR1 as MNHEY and CDR2 as SMNVEV (reference sequence).

The V and J genes are TRBV27 and TRBJ1-5, with a possible D match to TRBD1 (5 bases). Deletions cut 3 bases from V and 4 bases from J, with 13 bases between. The CDR3 totals 15 residues. Looked up from germline, CDR1 is MNHEY and CDR2 is SMNVEV (reference sequence). This CDR3 reads CASSLYFGGNQPQHF. The CDR3 nucleotides read TGTGCCAGCAGTTTGTACTTCGGGGGAAATCAGCCCCAGCATTTT.

The V call is TRBV28, the J call TRBJ1-5; TRBD1 is a possible D gene (5 bases). V shed 6 bases and J shed 4 bases, with 13 bases lying between them. This CDR3 spans 14 amino acids. CDR1 and CDR2 (germline): MDHEN, SYDVKM. The CDR3 here is CASRPYRRNQPQHF. The CDR3 DNA reads TGTGCCAGCAGACCATACAGGCGTAATCAGCCCCAGCATTTT. Filled out from reference TRBV28 and TRBJ1-5, the complete variable domain reads DVKVTQSSRYLVKRTGEKVFLECVQDMDHENMFWYRQDPGLGLRLIYFSYDVKMKEKGDIPEGYSVSREKKERFSLILESASTNQTSMYLCASRPYRRNQPQHFGDGTRLSIL.

CDR3 DNA: TGTGCCAGCTCACTTCAGGGGGCGTATGGCTACACCTTC. As protein: CASSLQGAYGYTF. V usage is TRBV18 and J usage is TRBJ1-2; TRBD1 matches 8 bases. Germline CDR1 and CDR2: KGHSH and LQKENI. J was trimmed by 5 bases and V by 4 bases; bases with no gene match: 3. This CDR3 region has 13 residues.

The chain recombines TRBV19 with TRBJ1-3; D is unclear. Trimming left V 3 bases short and J 4 bases short, with 13 bases between. The CDR3 runs to 15 residues. Germline CDR1 and CDR2: LNHDA and SQIVND (reference sequence). Here the CDR3 DNA reads TGTGCCAGTAGTATCGCCAGGTCCTCCGGAAACACCATATATTTT. Translating gives CASSIARSSGNTIYF.